This paragraph reports one T cell receptor (beta chain). This clone occurred once. Its antigen is not yet known. The record has no base qualities; no much larger clone is one base away. This sample was included in a study of shared clonotypes between healthy human individuals (dated by TCRdb to the early 2020s). In the study overall: The cohort included a few men and a couple of women between 18 and 49 years of age. Blood TCR repertoires of five healthy adults were deeply sequenced to estimate repertoire size and the extent of clonotype sharing between individuals. Different laboratories and diverse techniques were used to prepare libraries and sequence TCR repertoires, to increase sequencing depth and limit assay-specific biases. For each donor, three plates each were used for CD4 naive and CD4 memory, two plates were used for CD8 naive, and one plate was used for CD8 memory. Per donor, leukapheresis produced somewhere between about 0.94 and 9 billion PBMCs. General findings and caveats noted by the study authors: Because the study included a small number of donors, the genetic and exposure-history diversity represented was limited. Pairwise subsampling indicated that sequencing depth was expected to affect the degree of clonotype sharing among donors. Clonotypes shared by all four sorted-subset donors showed higher generation probabilities than non-shared clonotypes. Even with the large sequencing depth, rarefaction of the sorted-subset datasets indicated that sequencing was incomplete. Sampling was limited to blood, and TCR repertoires in tissue likely differ from TCR repertoires in blood. Sharing across four donors was observed for about 5% of naive CD4, less than 4% of naive CD8, about 2.3% of memory CD4, and around 0.42% of memory CD8 clonotypes. Estimated clonotype richness was generally larger for naive than for memory subsets.

The donors were healthy, HIV-negative adults who had no recently reported acute infections or vaccinations. Only Caucasian adults living in Nashville, Tennessee, USA were represented among the donors. CD4+ T cells were enriched through magnetic negative selection, after which naive cells were positively selected on CD45RA and the remaining negative fraction served as the memory subset. Blood was obtained by leukapheresis, after which PBMCs were separated by Ficoll-Histopaque density gradient centrifugation and cryopreserved in liquid nitrogen vapor phase. Analytical flow cytometry was used to check the purity and quantity of every magnetically sorted T cell population. Genomic DNA was isolated from each sorted fraction and quantified by UV absorbance on a Nanodrop 2000c. Using the deep immunoSEQ assay, multiplex PCR amplified TCR CDR3 regions from genomic DNA. Extracted genomic DNA from each cell subset was distributed evenly across all wells of several immunoSEQ 96-well plates, and each plate was treated as a replicate. For sorted subsets, each replicate PCR was loaded with roughly 0.2 ug genomic DNA, equivalent to 30,000 to 35,000 T cell genomes. Purified libraries were quantified with a Qubit 3.0 fluorometer, sized on a Bioanalyzer 2100, and re-quantified with the KAPA Library Quantification kit. Every immunoSEQ 96-well plate was sequenced on a dedicated single-read 150-cycle Illumina NextSeq 550 flow cell. The authors processed their data as follows. Because the immunoSEQ output held only junctional sequences and lacked quality scores, the filtering could not match the filtering applied to full-length reads. Sequences were annotated with PyIR, a Python wrapper for IgBLAST v1.9, using IMGT germline references to assign V/J genes and CDR3. Reads were filtered out if the reads had weak V/J assignments (E-value above 1e-6), no CDR3, stop codons, out-of-frame junctions, or ambiguous translated residues. V3J clonotypes were defined by identical inferred V gene, J gene, and CDR3 amino acid sequence. The percentage overlap between two repertoires was calculated by dividing the number of shared unique clonotypes by the size of the smaller repertoire. Three approaches were used to assess repertoire richness: RTK rarefaction, the Chao1 estimator, and Recon v2.1 estimates of unobserved clonotypes. Generation probabilities for all TCRbeta clonotypes obtained by the gDNA method from several donors were computed using OLGA. TCRdb stores this immuneACCESS table with in-frame sequences only. Part of the clones is absent; in the studies checked, under half of the shortfall reflects unresolved V genes, and no reason is known for the rest. The V and J calls and clone size were taken over from that table, and D and trimming were inferred from the DNA. This sample holds under 600,000 clones; around 97% were observed only once. The ten largest clones represent 0.055% to 0.07% of the sample.

As encoded in the germline V gene, CDR1 is KGHSH while CDR2 is LQKENI. The CDR3 starts with the cysteine, ends with the phenylalanine, and has 14 residues. The DNA shown is the 42-base CDR3, in frame from base 1. V was cut back by 2 bases and J by 2 bases, leaving a gap of 8 bases between them. Sequenced material: naive CD4+ T cells sorted from blood. In light of the paper, this sample's cell subset or site label describes: CD45RA+ positively selected. The source is a woman aged 25-40 years in good health. Here the chain combines TRBV18 and TRBJ2-3, with no confident D gene call. The DNA sequence is as follows: TGTGCCAGCTCACCAGTCCCGAACACAGATACGCAGTATTTT. Its protein reads: CASSPVPNTDTQYF.